This T cell receptor (beta chain) came from a study of vaccination and CD4 T cells after COVID-19. An Oncomine TCR Beta short-read assay was used to sequence the DNA from cultured CD4+ T cells. From the PCR reads, TCRdb called clonotypes with MiXCR, one entry per CDR3 protein. Of 8,200 or so distinct CDR3 sequences listed, over 60% are singletons. Remarks on this clonotype: Its target is unknown.

Treatment here: approximately 9-day PBMC culture with coronavirus spike peptide pools or control peptides (ViraFEST assay). J was trimmed by 3 bases and V by 6 bases; bases with no gene match: 3. The CDR3 is 14 amino acids. Per the germline V gene, CDR1 is MDHEN and CDR2 is SYDVKM. The sequenced sample was CD4+ T cells from blood, cultured in vitro. The clonotype comes from a human donor who had recovered from COVID-19. The chain couples TRBV28 to TRBJ2-5; 11 bases line up with TRBD2. The CDR3 DNA reads TGTGCCAGCAGCCTACTAGCGGGAGAAGAGACCCAGTACTTC. Its protein product is CASSLLAGEETQYF.